The TCR beta chain described here comes from a study of shared clonotypes between healthy human individuals (dated by TCRdb to 2018 to 2021). Context from the whole study: The cohort comprised a couple of women and a few men aged 18 to 49 years. Leukapheresis yielded between about 0.9 and 9 billion PBMCs per donor. Blood TCR repertoires of 5 or 6 healthy adults were deeply sequenced to estimate repertoire size and the extent of clonotype sharing between individuals. For each donor, CD4 naive and CD4 memory were each run on three plates, CD8 naive on two plates, and CD8 memory on one plate. To increase sequencing depth and limit assay-specific biases, TCR repertoire library preparation and sequencing were carried out by different laboratories using diverse techniques.

In regard to this clone: Which antigen it targets is not known. One base away there is no much larger clone; base qualities are not given. This same CDR3 is encoded by further DNA sequences in the sample.

The donors were healthy, HIV-negative adults with no recently reported acute infections or vaccinations. All donors were Caucasian adults living in Nashville, Tennessee, USA. Magnetic negative selection was used to enrich CD4+ T cells, after which naive cells were positively selected on CD45RA and the negative fraction became the memory subset. Blood was collected by leukapheresis, and PBMCs were isolated by Ficoll-Histopaque density gradient centrifugation and then cryopreserved in liquid nitrogen vapor phase. Analytical flow cytometry was used to check the purity and quantity of each magnetically sorted T cell population. Each sorted fraction had its genomic DNA isolated and then quantified by UV absorbance on a Nanodrop 2000c. Using the deep immunoSEQ assay, TCR CDR3 regions were amplified from genomic DNA by multiplex PCR. Extracted genomic DNA from each cell subset was spread evenly across all wells of several immunoSEQ 96-well plates, with each plate serving as a replicate. For sorted subsets, each replicate PCR was loaded with roughly 190 ng genomic DNA, equivalent to 32,000 or so T cell genomes. Purified libraries were quantified with a Qubit 3.0 fluorometer, sized on a Bioanalyzer 2100, and re-quantified with the KAPA Library Quantification kit. Every immunoSEQ 96-well plate was sequenced on a dedicated single-read 150-cycle Illumina NextSeq 550 flow cell. The published analysis was carried out like this. Because only junctional sequences without quality scores were contained in the immunoSEQ output, filtering matching that applied to full-length reads could not be performed. Sequences were annotated with PyIR, a Python wrapper for IgBLAST v1.9, using IMGT germline references to assign V/J genes and CDR3. Reads were removed for weak V/J assignments (E-value above 1e-6), missing CDR3, stop codons, out-of-frame junctions, or ambiguous translated residues. A V3J clonotype was defined by an identical inferred V gene, J gene, and CDR3 amino acid sequence. Percentage overlap between repertoires was calculated by dividing the number of shared unique clonotypes by the size of the smaller repertoire. RTK rarefaction, the Chao1 estimator, and Recon v2.1 estimates of unobserved clonotypes were used to assess repertoire richness. Generation probabilities for all TCRbeta clonotypes obtained by the gDNA method from four donors were computed using OLGA. The clones in this table, taken by TCRdb from immuneACCESS, are in-frame only. Not every clone is retained; where verified, under half of the shortfall comes from an unresolved V gene, and the cause of the rest is unknown. For V, J and clone size, that table is used; D and trimming come from the DNA. The sample data list approximately 2.1 million clones, and more than 85% of these were observed just once. The ten most abundant clones make up around 0.4% of the sample.

What the authors observed across the whole study: Naive subsets generally had larger estimated clonotype richness than memory subsets. Rarefaction of sorted-subset datasets indicated incomplete sequencing despite the large sequencing depth. Sharing across a handful of donors was observed for approximately 5% of naive CD4, 3% to 4% of naive CD8, about 2.3% of memory CD4, and approximately 0.41% of memory CD8 clonotypes. Sampling was restricted to blood, and TCR repertoires in tissue are likely to differ from TCR repertoires in blood. Because the study included a small number of donors, the genetic and exposure-history diversity represented was limited. Pairwise subsampling indicated that sequencing depth was expected to affect the degree of clonotype sharing among donors. Compared with non-shared clonotypes, clonotypes shared by all four sorted-subset donors had higher generation probabilities.

Sequenced material: naive CD4+ T cells from PBMCs. The sample's cell subset or site label, decoded: CD45RA+ positively selected. This TCR was sampled from a man younger than 35 in good health. Some clones in this sample may be carry-over from other donors' samples.

The encoded CDR3 is CASSPNTGELFF. The nucleotides read TGTGCCAGCAGCCCTAACACCGGGGAGCTGTTTTTT. The rearrangement combines TRBV7-3 with TRBJ2-2, with the identity of the D gene unclear. For CDR1 and CDR2, the germline V gene lists SGHTA and FQGTGA. V gives up 5 bases and J gives up 2 bases, and the segment between their germline ends measures 3 bases. The CDR3, from cysteine to phenylalanine, totals 12 residues. Just CDR3 DNA is preserved here, 36 bases in frame from base 1.